This passage covers 5 T cell receptor beta chains from one sample sequenced in a study of T-cell memory formation after mild COVID-19. In TCRdb, the 5' RACE reads were re-called with MiXCR into one record per CDR3 protein. The sample holds 50,000 or so distinct CDR3 sequences, approximately 9% seen once. The sequenced sample was PBMCs or a T cell subset sorted from them (not recorded which). Every receptor here comes from an adult woman who had mild COVID-19 (a few samples of this study predate the infection). Cell type and time point are not known.

This clonotype was seen only a few times. This chain joins TRBV5-4 and TRBJ2-6, with D uncertain. The CDR3 sequence is 14 residues long. From germline, CDR1 is SGHNT and CDR2 YYREEE (reference sequence). Trimming pared 6 bases from V and 0 bases from J, leaving 7 bases between. For the CDR3, the DNA is TGTGCCAGCACCGTAACCTCTGGGGCCAACGTCCTGACTTTC. Amino acids: CASTVTSGANVLTF.

This clonotype was seen ten or more times. The CDR3 nucleotides are TGTGCCAGCAGCTCGGGGGGGTTCACAGATACGCAGTATTTT. Protein product: CASSSGGFTDTQYF. V is TRBV7-2 and J is TRBJ2-3, with 8 bases that match TRBD2. The germline gives CDR1 SGHTA, CDR2 FQGNSA. There are 14 residues in the CDR3. J lost 2 bases, V lost 4 bases, and 2 bases had no gene match.

This clonotype was seen repeatedly, ten times or more. The V gene is TRBV6-5, the J gene TRBJ1-4; D remains ambiguous. This CDR3 is 13 amino acids long. Germline CDR1 MNHEY, CDR2 SVGAGI. The V and J ends lost 4 bases and 8 bases respectively, with 11 bases between them. Here the CDR3 reads CASSSLEREKLFF. The DNA for the CDR3 is TGTGCCAGCAGTTCTCTCGAACGAGAAAAACTGTTTTTT.

Many counts were recorded for this clonotype. V usage is TRBV12-3 or TRBV12-4 and J usage is TRBJ2-7; a weak D match, TRBD1 (5 bases). The CDR3 length is 14 residues. V lost 4 bases to trimming and J lost 5 bases, with 15 bases between them. In nucleotides, the CDR3 is TGTGCCAGCAGTTCAGGTCAGGGTAAGAACGAGCAGTACTTC. Translation: CASSSGQGKNEQYF.

This clonotype was recorded a few times. The chain has TRBV7-8 and TRBJ2-2, with D tentatively TRBD1 (5 bases). Deletions cut 1 base from V and 7 bases from J, with 19 bases between. The length of the CDR3 is 17 residues. The germline V gene encodes CDR1 SGHVS and CDR2 FQNEAQ. DNA for the CDR3: TGTGCCAGCAGCTTAGAGTCCGGGTCAGGGTTGAACGGGGAGCTGTTTTTT. Its protein product is CASSLESGSGLNGELFF. The variable domain in full, completed from reference TRBV7-8 and TRBJ2-2, reads GAGVSQSPRYKVAKRGQDVALRCDPISGHVSLFWYQQALGQGPEFLTYFQNEAQLDKSGLPSDRFFAERPEGSVSTLKIQRTQQEDSAVYLCASSLESGSGLNGELFFGEGSRLTVL.